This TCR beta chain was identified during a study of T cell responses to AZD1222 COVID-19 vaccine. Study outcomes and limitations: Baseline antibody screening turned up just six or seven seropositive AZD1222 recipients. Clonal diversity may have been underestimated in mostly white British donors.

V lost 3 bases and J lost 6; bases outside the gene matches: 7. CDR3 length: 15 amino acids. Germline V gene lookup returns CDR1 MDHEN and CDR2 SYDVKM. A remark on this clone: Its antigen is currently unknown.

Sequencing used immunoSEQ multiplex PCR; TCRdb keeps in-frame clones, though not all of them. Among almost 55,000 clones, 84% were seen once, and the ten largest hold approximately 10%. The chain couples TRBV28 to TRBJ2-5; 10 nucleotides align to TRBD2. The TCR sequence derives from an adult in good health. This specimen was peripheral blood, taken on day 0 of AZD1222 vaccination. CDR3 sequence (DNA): TGTGCCAGCAGTTTGGCGTCTAGCGGGAGAAAGACCCAGTACTTC. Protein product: CASSLASSGRKTQYF.